The present entry profiles one T cell receptor beta chain with its context. Its antigen remains unidentified. It has no much larger one-base neighbor in the sample; base qualities were not kept. Ficoll-Paque density gradient centrifugation was the method used to isolate PBMCs. Sequenced using an Illumina NovaSeq 6000. TCRalpha and TCRbeta cDNA libraries were constructed by 5'RACE with constant-segment primers, with sample barcodes and unique molecular identifiers being introduced. RNA was extracted from every sample with Trizol reagent. Library amplification was performed in two PCR steps, and a second sample barcode and Illumina TruSeq adapters were introduced in the second step. Sequencing of the libraries was done on an Illumina NovaSeq, producing 2 x 150 bp paired-end reads. In the original analysis: With migec v1.2.7, reads were demultiplexed and then collapsed into UMI-guided consensus sequences. Using mixcr v2.1.11, the UMI consensuses were aligned to TRA and TRB V and J templates and assembled into clonotypes. A clonotype was counted as expanded or contracted only when both edgeR and NoisET called the clonotype significant, with the noise models trained on biological replicates. For edgeR calls, the cutoffs were a false discovery rate-adjusted p below 0.01 and a log2 fold-change threshold of 1. As an exploratory analysis of dynamics, max-normalized trajectories of the 1000 most abundant clonotypes were examined with PCA combined with hierarchical clustering. Separately sequenced CD4+ and CD8+ repertoires were used to assign the CD4 or CD8 phenotype of responding clones. TCRdb redid the processing of the public reads, applying fastp at Q25 and MiXCR, and retained in-frame beta chains. Rows with one shared CDR3 protein collapse into an entry with the most common genes and DNA. The V and J calls and clone size come from TCRdb's table, not from the authors' own analysis. Present in this sample are a few hundred thousand distinct CDR3 sequences, about 20% of which were seen just once. Of the sample, around 8.4% falls within the top ten clones.

This sample is part of a study of T-cell memory formation after mild COVID-19 (dated by TCRdb to the early 2020s). Regarding the study in general: Most TCR sequence clusters were specific to one of the two donors. T-cell clones expanding and contracting after mild COVID-19 in two donors were tracked by longitudinal TCRalpha and TCRbeta repertoire sequencing. The cohort comprised two young, previously healthy adult volunteers, one female and one male. What the authors observed across the whole study: Clones that contracted from day 15 to 85 showed balanced CD4/CD8 phenotypes, whereas a second wave of clones that expanded from day 15 to 37 leaned towards CD4+. Some responding clones were detected in pre-infection memory, suggesting pre-existing cross-reactive memory T cells joined the SARS-CoV-2 response. Only two mild cases were covered by the study, and larger cohorts that include severe cases with pre-infection samples were considered necessary. Whether the second-wave clones peaking on day 37 were SARS-CoV-2 specific was not confirmed. Contracting CD4+ clones appeared mostly in the CM and EM memory subsets, whereas CD8+ clones were enriched in EMRA.

Looking up the germline V gene (reference sequence) yields CDR1 LNHNV and CDR2 YYDKDF. The CDR3 contains 15 residues, cysteine and phenylalanine counted. Only CDR3 DNA is held: 45 bases, read in frame from base 1. V loses 3 bases of germline sequence and J loses 1 base, and the interval between the two ends is 11 bases. Sequences were obtained from PBMCs or a T cell subset sorted from them (not recorded which). The sequence links TRBV15 to TRBJ2-3; no D gene call is confident. This TCR derives from an adult woman who had mild COVID-19 (a few samples of this study predate the infection). The sample titles of this study are shuffled in the database, so cell type and time point are left out; the donor was told from shared clones. For the CDR3, the sequence is CATSSPTWGTDTQYF. The DNA sequence is TGTGCCACCAGCAGCCCGACCTGGGGCACAGATACGCAGTATTTT.